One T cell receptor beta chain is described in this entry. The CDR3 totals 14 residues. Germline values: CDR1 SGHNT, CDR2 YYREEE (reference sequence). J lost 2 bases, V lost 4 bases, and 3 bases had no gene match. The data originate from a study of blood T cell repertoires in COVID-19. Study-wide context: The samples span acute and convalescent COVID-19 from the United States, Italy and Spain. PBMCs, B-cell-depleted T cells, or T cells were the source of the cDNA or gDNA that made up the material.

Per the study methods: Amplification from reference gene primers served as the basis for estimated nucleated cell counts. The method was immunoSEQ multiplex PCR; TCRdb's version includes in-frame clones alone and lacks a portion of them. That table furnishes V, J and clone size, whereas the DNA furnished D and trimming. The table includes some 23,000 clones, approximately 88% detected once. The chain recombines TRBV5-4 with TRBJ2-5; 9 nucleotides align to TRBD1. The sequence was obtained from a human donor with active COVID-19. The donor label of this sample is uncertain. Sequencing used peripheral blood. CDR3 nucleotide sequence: TGTGCCAGCAGCCCAGGACAGGGGCAAGAGACCCAGTACTTC. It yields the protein CASSPGQGQETQYF.